This T cell receptor beta chain is drawn from a study of blood T cell repertoires in COVID-19. Whole-study context: Material from acute and convalescent COVID-19 was sourced from the United States, Italy and Spain. T cells, B-cell-depleted T cells, or PBMCs provided the cDNA or gDNA that served as material.

This CDR3 is 13 amino acids long. Germline CDR1 SGHTA, CDR2 FQGNSA. Trimming took 5 bases from V and 2 from J, leaving 8 bases between them. Original analysis: Counts of nucleated cells, estimated from reference gene primer amplification, were obtained. Sequencing used immunoSEQ multiplex PCR; TCRdb keeps in-frame clones, though not all of them. From that table come the V and J calls and clone size; the DNA was used to work out D and trimming. The sample lists around 100,000 clones, around 90% occurring once. Source material: peripheral blood. This rearrangement joins TRBV7-2 to TRBJ2-3; D is unresolved. The TCR was taken from an older woman with acute or convalescent COVID-19. CDR3 sequence: CASSVQFTDTQYF. The CDR3 nucleotides read TGTGCCAGCAGCGTCCAGTTCACAGATACGCAGTATTTT.